Reported below is one TCR beta chain. This entry is derived from a study of T cell responses to AZD1222 COVID-19 vaccine. Using immunoSEQ multiplex PCR, the repertoire was profiled, and TCRdb retains in-frame clones only, with some absent. The sample carries around 99,000 clones, about 92% recorded once. Trimming removed 5 bases from V and 10 bases from J, with 14 bases in between. The CDR3 has 12 amino acids. Germline V gene data show CDR1 as SGHDT and CDR2 as YYEEEE. The chain uses TRBV5-6 and TRBJ2-3; TRBD1 might be the D (6 bases). Sequences were derived from peripheral blood, sampled 28 days after the second AZD1222 dose. This sequence originates from an adult who received the AZD1222 COVID-19 vaccine. The CDR3 DNA follows: TGTGCCAGCAGTGTACAGGGCCGGGCGCAGTATTTT. Protein: CASSVQGRAQYF.